The present T cell receptor beta chain was sequenced within a study of blood T cell repertoires in COVID-19 (dated by TCRdb to between 2020 and 2021). The study in broad terms: The collaborator samples originated in the United States, Italy and Spain and spanned the acute and convalescent phases of COVID-19. The prospective study material was composed of cDNA or gDNA derived from T cells, B-cell-depleted T cells, or PBMCs. The dataset comprised deeply sampled blood TCRbeta repertoires from subjects exposed to, actively infected with, or recovered from COVID-19. A freely available public database, intended as a resource for researchers studying the immune response to SARS-CoV-2, is where the repertoires were released. The samples were drawn from two sources: the first 160 participants of the ongoing ImmuneRACE study, and 950 to 1,500 subjects contributed by 6 global collaborators. The sample metadata nearly always contained a de-identified subject ID, COVID-19 status, age in years and sex. Where HLA class I and class II types were available, the types were taken from metadata supplied by the sample provider, not from assay-based typing.

In the prospective study, participants were about 18 to 100 years old, resided in fewer than 25 geographic areas of the United States, and were enrolled through a virtual design. Cohort assignment in the prospective study relied on participant-reported clinical history from a screening survey and a study questionnaire. In the prospective study, whole blood, serum and a nasopharyngeal or oropharyngeal swab were collected from each participant by mobile phlebotomists. Participants in the prospective study had the option to provide additional blood draws and questionnaires over a roughly 2-month period. Blood samples from the prospective study were shipped frozen or at room temperature prior to DNA extraction. Broad study findings and their caveats: The quantity of clinical and demographic metadata differed by source and by participant and was supplied without curation.

The immunoSEQ Assay, a bias-controlled multiplex PCR, was used to amplify TCRbeta CDR3 regions from genomic DNA. The authors processed their data as follows. The number of nucleated cells in each sample was estimated by amplification of reference gene primers within the assay. To quantify the absolute abundance of each unique TCRbeta CDR3 rearrangement, sequence reads were collapsed and filtered. For each sample, productive Simpson clonality was calculated as the square root of Simpson's diversity index across productive rearrangements. Drawn from immuneACCESS, this table holds only the in-frame rearrangements with V and J called that TCRdb kept. Clones are partly lost; checked studies trace under half to an unresolved V gene and leave the rest unexplained. That table supplies the V and J calls and clone size; D and trimming were determined from the DNA. Across this sample there are over 250,000 clones, with around 80% seen only once. Around 4.1% of the sample rests with the top ten.

Notes on this clone: Its antigen is unknown. Base qualities are not recorded, but no much larger clone differs from it by a single base.

The sample consisted of PBMCs or T cells enriched from blood (not recorded which). The TCR was taken from a man aged 30-40 years with acute COVID-19.

The CDR3 protein: CASSLRGPTEAFF. The nucleotides read TGTGCCAGTAGTTTGCGGGGGCCCACTGAAGCTTTCTTT. The chain is assembled from TRBV19 and TRBJ1-1, with a weak D call of TRBD1 (6 bases match). CDR1 and CDR2 were assigned from the germline V gene (reference sequence) as LNHDA and SQIVND. The CDR3 has 13 amino acids, counting the end cysteine and phenylalanine. The kept DNA is CDR3 alone, 39 bases in frame from the first base. V is cut by 5 bases and J by 4 bases, and the space between the germline ends is 11 bases.